A selection of T cell receptor beta chains follows, all from one sample in a study of cytomegalovirus exposure and HLA in healthy donors. Data came from immunoSEQ multiplex PCR; TCRdb stores just in-frame clones and leaves some out. This sample yields about 130,000 clones, of which about 81% are seen a single time; approximately 1% belongs to the top ten. The sequencing input was PBMCs. The receptor set was obtained from a woman in her thirties in good health and CMV-seronegative. Each CDR3 is given with its conserved first and last residue. The order of the fields is CDR3 DNA, CDR3 protein, D gene, clone size, J gene, V gene. A D gene is named only where the DNA matches it firmly. The size of a clone is reported for some rows only, either as once, few or many, or as a class for expanded clones.

DNA: TGTGCCAGCAGCCCAAGGACAGGGGACTTTTATGGCTACACCTTC; CDR3: CASSPRTGDFYGYTF; D: TRBD1; size: -; J: TRBJ1-2; V: TRBV14
DNA: TGTGCCAGCAGCTCGGGATTACCTCGAAACACCATATATTTT; CDR3: CASSSGLPRNTIYF; D: -; size: few; J: TRBJ1-3; V: TRBV7-2
DNA: TGTGCCAGCAGCCCAGGGGAGAGGGGGAACACTGAAGCTTTCTTT; CDR3: CASSPGERGNTEAFF; D: -; size: -; J: TRBJ1-1; V: TRBV7-8
DNA: TGTGCCAGCAGTTACAAGTACGGTGAGCAGTTCTTC; CDR3: CASSYKYGEQFF; D: -; size: -; J: TRBJ2-1; V: TRBV6-5
DNA: TGCGCCAGCAGCCAACCGGGACAGGGGGTCAATTCACCCCTCCACTTT; CDR3: CASSQPGQGVNSPLHF; D: TRBD1; size: -; J: TRBJ1-6; V: TRBV4-1
DNA: TGTGCCAGTAGTCAAACCCCCGACCGGGACAGGCTTTACCTCTATGGCTACACCTTC; CDR3: CASSQTPDRDRLYLYGYTF; D: TRBD1; size: -; J: TRBJ1-2; V: TRBV19
DNA: TGTGCCAGCAGTTACCCGCCCGAGCTCACTGAAGCTTTCTTT; CDR3: CASSYPPELTEAFF; D: -; size: once; J: TRBJ1-1; V: TRBV6-6
DNA: TGCGCCAGCAGCCAAGCTACGGGATTCTACAATGAGCAGTTCTTC; CDR3: CASSQATGFYNEQFF; D: -; size: -; J: TRBJ2-1; V: TRBV4-3
DNA: TGTGCCAGCAGTTTATCGGCCGGGACTAAAAAAGAGACCCAGTACTTC; CDR3: CASSLSAGTKKETQYF; D: TRBD2; size: -; J: TRBJ2-5; V: TRBV27
DNA: TGCGCCAGCAGTGAGAGACAGGGGCCCACTGAAGCTTTCTTT; CDR3: CASSERQGPTEAFF; D: TRBD1; size: -; J: TRBJ1-1; V: TRBV10-1
DNA: TGTGCCAGCAGCTTATCTGCCAACAGGGGCTGGCACACTGAAGCTTTCTTT; CDR3: CASSLSANRGWHTEAFF; D: TRBD1; size: -; J: TRBJ1-1; V: TRBV7-8
DNA: TGTGCCAGCAGTGAATTCCCAGGGGGTAACTATGGCTACACCTTC; CDR3: CASSEFPGGNYGYTF; D: TRBD1; size: -; J: TRBJ1-2; V: TRBV6-4
DNA: TGTGCCAGCAGTTCAGCGGGAGATACGCAGTATTTT; CDR3: CASSSAGDTQYF; D: -; size: -; J: TRBJ2-3; V: TRBV6-6
DNA: TGTGCCAGCAGTGAGAGGACAGCTAACTATGGCTACACCTTC; CDR3: CASSERTANYGYTF; D: -; size: -; J: TRBJ1-2; V: TRBV6-1
DNA: TGTGCCAGCAGCTTAGATCAGGGGGAGACCCAGTACTTC; CDR3: CASSLDQGETQYF; D: -; size: -; J: TRBJ2-5; V: TRBV7-2
DNA: TGCGCCAGCAGCCCCCTAGATGGTGGCAGCTACGAGCAGTACTTC; CDR3: CASSPLDGGSYEQYF; D: -; size: few; J: TRBJ2-7; V: TRBV4-3
DNA: TGTGCCTGGAGTCGAGGGGGATTTGATTATGGCTACACCTTC; CDR3: CAWSRGGFDYGYTF; D: -; size: -; J: TRBJ1-2; V: TRBV30
DNA: TGTGCCAGCTCCCAGGGTTATGAAAAACTGTTTTTT; CDR3: CASSQGYEKLFF; D: -; size: -; J: TRBJ1-4; V: TRBV19
DNA: TGCGCCAGCAGCTTGGGGGTAAGAACCGGGACAGGGAAAGTCCTCTACGAGCAGTACTTC; CDR3: CASSLGVRTGTGKVLYEQYF; D: TRBD1; size: -; J: TRBJ2-7; V: TRBV5-1
DNA: TGTGCCAGCAGCACGACTAGCGGGAGGGCCGATCGGTTCTTC; CDR3: CASSTTSGRADRFF; D: TRBD2; size: -; J: TRBJ2-1; V: TRBV7-2
DNA: TGTGCCAGCAGCCAATCCGGGACAGGGGGAGCTTTCTTT; CDR3: CASSQSGTGGAFF; D: TRBD1; size: -; J: TRBJ1-1; V: TRBV14
DNA: TGTGCCAGCAGTTTCAGGACAGGGGTCAATCAGCCCCAGCATTTT; CDR3: CASSFRTGVNQPQHF; D: TRBD1; size: -; J: TRBJ1-5; V: TRBV28
DNA: TGTGCCAGCAGCTCCGGGACTAGCGACCATTACAATGAGCAGTTCTTC; CDR3: CASSSGTSDHYNEQFF; D: TRBD2; size: -; J: TRBJ2-1; V: TRBV7-2
DNA: TGTGCCAGCAGCCTCCTCCCGAGGGGACAGGGGGTCATATATTTT; CDR3: CASSLLPRGQGVIYF; D: TRBD1; size: -; J: TRBJ1-3; V: TRBV9
DNA: TGTGCCGCGGGGCCTAGCGGAGAAGAGACCCAGTACTTC; CDR3: CAAGPSGEETQYF; D: TRBD2; size: -; J: TRBJ2-5; V: TRBV10-3
DNA: TGTGCCACCAGCAGAGATCGTAGGCAGGGGGCGAGTGGGGAGCAGTTCTTC; CDR3: CATSRDRRQGASGEQFF; D: TRBD1; size: -; J: TRBJ2-1; V: TRBV15
DNA: TGTGCCAGCAGCGCCCCTTCCTTATCTTACACAGATACGCAGTATTTT; CDR3: CASSAPSLSYTDTQYF; D: -; size: -; J: TRBJ2-3; V: TRBV9
DNA: TGTGCCAGCAGCCCAGTAGCGGGAAAAGAGACCCAGTACTTC; CDR3: CASSPVAGKETQYF; D: TRBD2; size: few; J: TRBJ2-5; V: TRBV5-4
DNA: TGCGCCAGCAGACGGGTACAAGAGACCCAGTACTTC; CDR3: CASRRVQETQYF; D: -; size: -; J: TRBJ2-5; V: TRBV5-1
DNA: TGCAGCGTTGCGGCTAGCGGGTCATACAATGAGCAGTTCTTC; CDR3: CSVAASGSYNEQFF; D: TRBD2; size: few; J: TRBJ2-1; V: TRBV29-1
DNA: TGCAGTGCGGGGGGGGCGAATGGCTACACCTTC; CDR3: CSAGGANGYTF; D: -; size: -; J: TRBJ1-2; V: TRBV20-1
DNA: TGCGCCAGCAGCCCCTTGGGAGGGGGGTACGAGCAGTACTTC; CDR3: CASSPLGGGYEQYF; D: -; size: -; J: TRBJ2-7; V: TRBV4-1
DNA: TGTGCCAGCAGCTTCCAATACAATGAGCAGTTCTTC; CDR3: CASSFQYNEQFF; D: -; size: -; J: TRBJ2-1; V: TRBV11-1
DNA: TGTGCCAGCAGCTTGACTAGCGGGAGTATCACCGGGGAGCTGTTTTTT; CDR3: CASSLTSGSITGELFF; D: TRBD2; size: -; J: TRBJ2-2; V: TRBV11-2
DNA: TGCGCCAGCAGAACTCCCGGGACAGGGGATTTTGATACGCAGTATTTT; CDR3: CASRTPGTGDFDTQYF; D: TRBD1; size: few; J: TRBJ2-3; V: TRBV5-1
DNA: TGTGCCAGCAGCCACCGACAGGCTAGTTTCTCTGGAAACACCATATATTTT; CDR3: CASSHRQASFSGNTIYF; D: -; size: once; J: TRBJ1-3; V: TRBV11-3
DNA: TGTGCCCCTGACAGCACTAAGAACACTGAAGCTTTCTTT; CDR3: CAPDSTKNTEAFF; D: -; size: -; J: TRBJ1-1; V: TRBV30
DNA: TGTGCCAGCAGCTTGAGGACAGCTTGGCGCAATCAGCCCCAGCATTTT; CDR3: CASSLRTAWRNQPQHF; D: -; size: -; J: TRBJ1-5; V: TRBV5-6
DNA: TGCAGCGCCGAAGTGGGTTCAGGTGAGCAGTTCTTC; CDR3: CSAEVGSGEQFF; D: -; size: -; J: TRBJ2-1; V: TRBV29-1
DNA: TGTGCTAGTGGTTTGTTATTCGGGGTTAGCTATGGCTACACCTTC; CDR3: CASGLLFGVSYGYTF; D: -; size: -; J: TRBJ1-2; V: TRBV12-5
DNA: TGTGCCAGCAGCTTAGTACAAGAGACCCAGTACTTC; CDR3: CASSLVQETQYF; D: -; size: -; J: TRBJ2-5; V: TRBV7-9
DNA: TGTGCCAGCAGTTACTACCAGGGTGGGAACACTGAAGCTTTCTTT; CDR3: CASSYYQGGNTEAFF; D: -; size: few; J: TRBJ1-1; V: TRBV6-6
DNA: TGTGCCTGGACCGGGGGGCACTCCTACAATGAGCAGTTCTTC; CDR3: CAWTGGHSYNEQFF; D: -; size: -; J: TRBJ2-1; V: TRBV30
DNA: TGTGCCAGCAGCTCGATAACAGGAAGTCTTTACTTC; CDR3: CASSSITGSLYF; D: -; size: once; J: TRBJ2-5; V: TRBV11-3
DNA: TGTGCCAGCAGTTTGGGGGGGGGAAGCACAGATACGCAGTATTTT; CDR3: CASSLGGGSTDTQYF; D: TRBD2; size: -; J: TRBJ2-3; V: TRBV6-6
DNA: TGTGCCAGCAGTGGAGGACAGGGCACCGAGCAGTACTTC; CDR3: CASSGGQGTEQYF; D: TRBD1; size: -; J: TRBJ2-7; V: TRBV6-6
DNA: TGCGCCAGCAGCTTGGTTATCGGAGAGACCCAGTACTTC; CDR3: CASSLVIGETQYF; D: -; size: -; J: TRBJ2-5; V: TRBV5-1
DNA: TGTGCCAGCAGCCCCGATCGGTCTCTAGCGGGAGTGAGAGAGCAGTACTTC; CDR3: CASSPDRSLAGVREQYF; D: TRBD2; size: -; J: TRBJ2-7; V: TRBV9